Sequencing of this T cell receptor beta chain was carried out in a study of beta chain features in type 1 diabetes (dated by TCRdb to 2016 to 2018). Concerning the study at large: Mean age, gender distribution, total cell number and subset yield did not differ between patients and healthy donors. Across all samples, approximately 98,000,000 sorted cells were examined, and cell number per subset correlated strongly with RNA yield. In the study, recently diagnosed type 1 diabetes patients and matched healthy donors were compared on the TCRB repertoires of their sorted circulating CD4+ T cell subsets. Regulatory and stem cell-like memory subsets were obtained from only 8 patients and roughly eight healthy donors, while naive and central memory subsets were obtained from all 28 donors. General findings and caveats noted by the study authors: Sequencing cDNA rather than genomic DNA could over-represent highly expressing activated cells, although activation and CD3 levels did not differ between groups. Fewer insertions and more nucleotide deletions at VDJ recombination sites were observed in patients with type 1 diabetes, implying thymic rearrangement abnormalities. HLA sub-analyses involved small numbers of individuals, so any influence of HLA type on TCRB rearrangement remained unresolved. Naive, central memory and regulatory TCRB repertoires appeared to be more similar among patients than among healthy donors. Shorter templates might have been favored by PCR, but patient and control samples were amplified and corrected together, so both groups would have been affected equally by any skew. In all four CD4+ subsets, TCRB CDR3 length was moderately but significantly shorter in type 1 diabetes patients.

In the case of this clone: Its antigen remains undetermined. Per-base quality was not reported, and no clone a single base away is much larger than it.

The entire amount of isolated RNA was reverse transcribed using the High Capacity cDNA Reverse Transcription Kit, so the sequenced TCRB transcripts were expressed ones. Deep immunoSEQ sequencing was performed on naive, central memory and regulatory T cell samples, with an average of about 3.57 million total reads per sample. Sorted cells were lysed in RLT buffer, and RNA was extracted using DNase-treated RNeasy Micro or Mini kits according to cell number. To prevent cross-contamination, every cell subset was processed on its own, while patient and healthy donor samples were processed together. The immunoSEQ multiplex PCR was used to amplify TCRB sequences from cDNA, generating 87-bp fragments that spanned the CDR3 region. Amplicons were sequenced on the Illumina HiSeq platform. On the study's bioinformatics: Synthetic template baselines were used to correct PCR bias computationally, reads within Hamming distance 2 were collapsed, and singletons that could not be merged were discarded. Reads were aligned against IMGT to assign V, D and J genes, CDR3 length and insertions or deletions at six rearrangement sites. Within each subset, clonotype counts were normalized to sorted cell number, after which true diversity and Gini coefficients were computed with the tcR R package. The overlap coefficient, calculated on TCRB nucleotide sequences, was used to measure repertoire sharing. In TCRdb, the immuneACCESS table is reduced to in-frame sequences with V and J assigned. These tables do not hold every clone; where another copy was compared, an unresolved V gene accounts for under half, and the others remain unexplained. V, J and clone size were drawn from that table, and D and trimming were deduced from the DNA. The sample table holds tens of thousands of clones, of which 64% were seen once. The biggest ten clones account for approximately 2% of the sample.

A single peripheral blood draw of approximately 100 mL on average was collected from each donor into heparinised tubes. A BD FACSAria II was used to sort naive, central memory, regulatory and stem cell-like memory CD4+ T cells with a panel that included CD45RO, CCR7, CD25, CD127, CD95 and CD27. Every sorted population had a purity above 98%. Right away, PBMCs were isolated by Lymphoprep density gradient centrifugation and were stained directly, with no culture step. To minimize batch effects, samples were stained and sorted in pairs, one healthy donor with one patient per experiment. The CDR3, cysteine through phenylalanine, is 12 amino acids long. Here the CDR3 DNA is all that survives: 36 bases in frame from base 1. A distance of 11 bases separates the germline ends of V and J, which lose 8 bases and 3 bases respectively. CDR1 and CDR2 are drawn from the germline V gene: MDHEN, SYDVKM.

The source of this sequence is a woman under 40 in good health. The sequencing sample was made of Tregs from blood. The sample's cell subset or site label, in plain terms: regulatory CD4+ T cells. Recombination joined TRBV28 with TRBJ2-7; the D gene is possibly TRBD1, with 6 bases matching. The CDR3 region has the sequence CASRSTGYEQYF. The bases are TGTGCCAGCCGGTCGACAGGCTACGAGCAGTACTTC.